These T cell receptor beta chains were read from a single sample in a study of blood T cell repertoires in COVID-19. Profiling relied on immunoSEQ multiplex PCR, and the TCRdb table lists in-frame clones only, not all of them. The data show roughly 670,000 clones, 90% seen once. The sequencing input was peripheral blood. These receptors all stem from a young woman with acute or convalescent COVID-19. The CDR3 runs from the conserved cysteine through the conserved F or W. D genes are given only for firm matches. Not all rows give a size; the values are once, few, many and, for expanded clones, a class.

CDR3	DNA	size	D	V	J
CASTGGGTTGSYEQYF	TGTGCCAGTACCGGCGGGGGAACTACGGGGTCCTACGAGCAGTACTTC	.	TRBD2	TRBV19	TRBJ2-7
CASSFGGGSNEQFF	TGTGCCAGCAGCTTCGGGGGGGGAAGCAATGAGCAGTTCTTC	.	TRBD2	TRBV7-9	TRBJ2-1
CASSLSGDTQYF	TGTGCCAGCAGCCTATCAGGAGATACGCAGTATTTT	.	.	TRBV7-9	TRBJ2-3
CASVTGVGTEAFF	TGTGCCAGCGTGACAGGGGTAGGCACTGAAGCTTTCTTT	.	TRBD1	TRBV25-1	TRBJ1-1
CASSARDGSYNEQFF	TGTGCCAGCAGCGCCAGGGATGGCTCCTACAATGAGCAGTTCTTC	.	.	TRBV9	TRBJ2-1
CASSEREARGDIQYF	TGTGCCAGCAGCGAGCGGGAGGCGAGGGGGGACATTCAGTACTTC	.	TRBD2	TRBV9	TRBJ2-4
CASRAAPTGYTDTQYF	TGCGCCAGCAGAGCCGCCCCGACAGGGTACACAGATACGCAGTATTTT	.	TRBD1	TRBV5-1	TRBJ2-3
CASSLAMALVANYGYTF	TGTGCCAGCAGCTTGGCTATGGCACTAGTCGCTAACTATGGCTACACCTTC	.	.	TRBV5-5	TRBJ1-2
CASSIGGGAITGELFF	TGTGCCAGTAGTATAGGCGGGGGGGCCATCACCGGGGAGCTGTTTTTT	.	TRBD2	TRBV19	TRBJ2-2
CASAGGNYGYTF	TGTGCCAGCGCGGGGGGGAACTATGGCTACACCTTC	.	.	TRBV27	TRBJ1-2
CASRGQSSGNTIYF	TGTGCCAGTAGAGGACAGTCCTCTGGAAACACCATATATTTT	.	.	TRBV19	TRBJ1-3
CASSFWRGLSAEAFF	TGTGCCAGCAGCTTTTGGCGGGGGCTCAGCGCTGAAGCTTTCTTT	.	.	TRBV7-9	TRBJ1-1
CASSRGIINTEAFF	TGTGCCAGCAGCAGGGGTATAATAAACACTGAAGCTTTCTTT	.	.	TRBV11-2	TRBJ1-1
CAISHGEGKLFF	TGTGCCATCAGCCACGGAGAGGGAAAACTGTTTTTT	few	.	TRBV10-3	TRBJ1-4